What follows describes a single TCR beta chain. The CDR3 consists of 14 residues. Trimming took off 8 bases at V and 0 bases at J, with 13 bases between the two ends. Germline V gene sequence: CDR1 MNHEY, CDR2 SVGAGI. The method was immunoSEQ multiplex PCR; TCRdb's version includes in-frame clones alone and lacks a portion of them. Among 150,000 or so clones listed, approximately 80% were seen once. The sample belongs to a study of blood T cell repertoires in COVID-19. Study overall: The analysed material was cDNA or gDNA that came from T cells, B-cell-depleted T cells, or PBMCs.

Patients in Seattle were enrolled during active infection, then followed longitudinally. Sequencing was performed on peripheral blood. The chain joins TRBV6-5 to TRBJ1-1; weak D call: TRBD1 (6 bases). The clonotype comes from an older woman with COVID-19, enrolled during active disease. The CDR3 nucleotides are TGTGCCAGCCAGGACAGACCTATGAACACTGAAGCTTTCTTT. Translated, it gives CASQDRPMNTEAFF.